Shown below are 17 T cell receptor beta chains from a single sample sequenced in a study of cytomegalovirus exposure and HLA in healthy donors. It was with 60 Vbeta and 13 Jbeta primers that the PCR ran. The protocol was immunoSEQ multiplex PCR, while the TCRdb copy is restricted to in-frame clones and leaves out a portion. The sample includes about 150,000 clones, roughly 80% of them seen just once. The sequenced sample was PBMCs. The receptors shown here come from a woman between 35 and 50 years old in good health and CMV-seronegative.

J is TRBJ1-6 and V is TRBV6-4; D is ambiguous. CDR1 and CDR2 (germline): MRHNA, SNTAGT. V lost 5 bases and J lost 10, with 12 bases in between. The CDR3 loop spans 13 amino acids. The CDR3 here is CASSTGMGSPLHF. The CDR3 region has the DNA TGTGCCAGCAGTACGGGGATGGGCTCACCCCTCCACTTT.

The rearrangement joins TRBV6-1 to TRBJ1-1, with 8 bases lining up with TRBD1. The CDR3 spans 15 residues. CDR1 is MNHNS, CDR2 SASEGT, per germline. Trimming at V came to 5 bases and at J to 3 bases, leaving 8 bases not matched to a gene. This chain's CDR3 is CASSSYRGRDTEAFF. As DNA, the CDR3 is TGTGCCAGCAGTTCCTACAGGGGGAGGGACACTGAAGCTTTCTTT.

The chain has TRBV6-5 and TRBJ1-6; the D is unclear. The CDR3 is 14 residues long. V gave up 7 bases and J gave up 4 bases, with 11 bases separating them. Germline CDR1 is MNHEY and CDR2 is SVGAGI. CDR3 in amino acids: CASKSGSYNSPLHF. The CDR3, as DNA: TGTGCCAGCAAATCGGGGTCTTATAATTCACCCCTCCACTTT.

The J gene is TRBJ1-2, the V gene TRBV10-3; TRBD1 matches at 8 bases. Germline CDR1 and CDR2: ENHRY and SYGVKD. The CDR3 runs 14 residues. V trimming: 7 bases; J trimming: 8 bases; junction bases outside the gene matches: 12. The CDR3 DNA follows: TGTGCCATCAATCCCGGACAGGGATGGGAAGGCTACACCTTC. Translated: CAINPGQGWEGYTF.

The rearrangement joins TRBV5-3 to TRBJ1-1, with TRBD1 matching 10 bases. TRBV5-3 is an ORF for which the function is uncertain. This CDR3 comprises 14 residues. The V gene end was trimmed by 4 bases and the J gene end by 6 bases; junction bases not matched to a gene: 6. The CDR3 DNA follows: TGTGCCAGAAGCGCTAGACAGGGGGCGGCTGAAGCTTTCTTT. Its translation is CARSARQGAAEAFF.

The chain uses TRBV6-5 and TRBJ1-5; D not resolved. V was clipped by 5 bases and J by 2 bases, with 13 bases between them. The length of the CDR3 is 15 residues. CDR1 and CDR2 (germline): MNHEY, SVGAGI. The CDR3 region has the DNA TGTGCCAGCAGTACTACCAACCGGGGCAATCAGCCCCAGCATTTT. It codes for CASSTTNRGNQPQHF.

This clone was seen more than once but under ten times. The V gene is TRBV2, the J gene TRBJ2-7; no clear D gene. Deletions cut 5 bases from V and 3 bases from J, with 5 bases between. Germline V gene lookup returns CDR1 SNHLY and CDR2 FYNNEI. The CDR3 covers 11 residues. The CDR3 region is CASSNIYEQYF. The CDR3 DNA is TGTGCCAGCAGTAATATCTACGAGCAGTACTTC.

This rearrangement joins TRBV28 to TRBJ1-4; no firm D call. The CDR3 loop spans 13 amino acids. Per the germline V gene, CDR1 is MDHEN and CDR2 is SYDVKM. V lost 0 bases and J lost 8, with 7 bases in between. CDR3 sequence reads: CASSLWGREKLFF. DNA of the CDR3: TGTGCCAGCAGTTTATGGGGCCGGGAAAAACTGTTTTTT.

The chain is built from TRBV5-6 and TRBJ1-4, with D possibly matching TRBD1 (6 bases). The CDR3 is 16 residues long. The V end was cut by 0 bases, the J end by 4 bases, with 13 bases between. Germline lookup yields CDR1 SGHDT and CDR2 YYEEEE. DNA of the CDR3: TGTGCCAGCAGCTTGGCCGCGGGGGCCTATAATGAAAAACTGTTTTTT. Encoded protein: CASSLAAGAYNEKLFF.

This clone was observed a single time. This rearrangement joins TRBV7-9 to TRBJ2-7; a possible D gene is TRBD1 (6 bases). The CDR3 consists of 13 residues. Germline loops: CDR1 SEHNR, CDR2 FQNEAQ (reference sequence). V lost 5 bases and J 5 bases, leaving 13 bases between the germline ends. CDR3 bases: TGTGCCAGCAGCCGAGGGGGATCAGACGAGCAGTACTTC. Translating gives CASSRGGSDEQYF. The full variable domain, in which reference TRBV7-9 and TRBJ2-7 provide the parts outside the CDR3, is DTGVSQNPRHKITKRGQNVTFRCDPISEHNRLYWYRQTLGQGPEFLTYFQNEAQLEKSRLLSDRFSAERPKGSFSTLEIQRTEQGDSAMYLCASSRGGSDEQYFGPGTRLTVT.

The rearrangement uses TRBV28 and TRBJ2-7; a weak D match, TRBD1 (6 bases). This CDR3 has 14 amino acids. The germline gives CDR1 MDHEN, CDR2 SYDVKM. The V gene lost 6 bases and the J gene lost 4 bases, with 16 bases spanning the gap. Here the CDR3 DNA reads TGTGCCAGCAGCACACAGGGTCTAGATTACGAGCAGTACTTC. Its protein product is CASSTQGLDYEQYF.

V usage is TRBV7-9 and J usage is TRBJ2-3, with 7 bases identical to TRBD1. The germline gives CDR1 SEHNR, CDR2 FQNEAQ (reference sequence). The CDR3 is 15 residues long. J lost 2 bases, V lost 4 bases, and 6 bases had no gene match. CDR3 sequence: CASSSQGDLTDTQYF. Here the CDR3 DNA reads TGTGCCAGCAGCTCCCAGGGGGACCTCACAGATACGCAGTATTTT.

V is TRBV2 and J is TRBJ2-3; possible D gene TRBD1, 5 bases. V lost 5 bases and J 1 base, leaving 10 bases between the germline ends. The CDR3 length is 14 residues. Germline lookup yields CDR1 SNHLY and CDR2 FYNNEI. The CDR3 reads CASSKKQGTDTQYF. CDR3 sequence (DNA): TGTGCCAGCAGTAAAAAACAGGGCACAGATACGCAGTATTTT.

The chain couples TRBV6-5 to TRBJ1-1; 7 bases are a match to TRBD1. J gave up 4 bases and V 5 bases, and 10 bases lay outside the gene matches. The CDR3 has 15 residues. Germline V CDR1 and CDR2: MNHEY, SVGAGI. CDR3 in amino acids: CASSPTGSGFTEAFF. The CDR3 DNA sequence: TGTGCCAGCAGTCCGACAGGGTCCGGGTTCACTGAAGCTTTCTTT.

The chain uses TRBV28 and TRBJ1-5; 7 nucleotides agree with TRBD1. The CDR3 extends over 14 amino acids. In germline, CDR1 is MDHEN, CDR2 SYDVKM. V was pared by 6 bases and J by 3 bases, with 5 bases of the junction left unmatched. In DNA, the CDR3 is TGTGCCAGCAGGCAGGGACAGCTCAATCAGCCCCAGCATTTT. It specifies CASRQGQLNQPQHF. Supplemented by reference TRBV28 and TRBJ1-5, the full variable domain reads DVKVTQSSRYLVKRTGEKVFLECVQDMDHENMFWYRQDPGLGLRLIYFSYDVKMKEKGDIPEGYSVSREKKERFSLILESASTNQTSMYLCASRQGQLNQPQHFGDGTRLSIL.

The CDR3 sequence is CASSSIPGYGYTF. Here the CDR3 DNA reads TGTGCCAGCAGTTCCATTCCGGGTTATGGCTACACCTTC. The genes are TRBV9 and TRBJ1-2; D remains unclear. Trimming pared 5 bases from V and 5 bases from J, leaving 13 bases between. This CDR3 spans 13 amino acids. CDR1 and CDR2 (germline): SGDLS, YYNGEE.

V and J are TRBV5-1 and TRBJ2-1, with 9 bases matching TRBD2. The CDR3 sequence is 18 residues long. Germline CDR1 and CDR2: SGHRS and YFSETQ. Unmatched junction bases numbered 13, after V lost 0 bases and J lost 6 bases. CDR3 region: CASSLGLGSGRLGNEQFF. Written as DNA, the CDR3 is TGCGCCAGCAGCTTGGGACTGGGGAGCGGGAGGTTGGGCAATGAGCAGTTCTTC.